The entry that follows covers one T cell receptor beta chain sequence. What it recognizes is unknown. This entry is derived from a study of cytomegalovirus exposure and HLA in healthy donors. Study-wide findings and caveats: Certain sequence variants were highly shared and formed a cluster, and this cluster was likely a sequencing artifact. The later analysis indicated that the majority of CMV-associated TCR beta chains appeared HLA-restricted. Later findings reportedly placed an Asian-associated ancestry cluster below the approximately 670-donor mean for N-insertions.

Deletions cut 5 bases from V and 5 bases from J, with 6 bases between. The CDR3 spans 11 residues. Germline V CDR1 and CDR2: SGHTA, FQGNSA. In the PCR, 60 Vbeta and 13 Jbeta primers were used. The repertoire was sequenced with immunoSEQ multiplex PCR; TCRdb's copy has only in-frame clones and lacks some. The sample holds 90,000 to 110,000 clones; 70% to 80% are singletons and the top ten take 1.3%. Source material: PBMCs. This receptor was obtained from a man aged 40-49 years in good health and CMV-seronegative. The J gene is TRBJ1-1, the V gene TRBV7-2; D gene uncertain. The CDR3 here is CASSTLTEAFF. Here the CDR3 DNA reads TGTGCCAGCAGCACCCTAACTGAAGCTTTCTTT.